The rows below give T cell receptor beta chains drawn from one sample of a study of CD8+ T cells in alopecia areata. Data came from immunoSEQ multiplex PCR; TCRdb stores just in-frame clones and leaves some out. The sample has 80,000 to 100,000 clones; about two fifths are singletons. The specimen was CD4+ T cells sorted from blood. These receptors were obtained from a human donor with alopecia areata. Both conserved end residues are part of each CDR3. D genes are given only for firm matches. Rows may omit the clone size; those that give it use once, few, many or a size class.

d_call j_call clone_size cdr3_length v_call cdr3_aa cdr3_nt
NA TRBJ1-1 NA 14 TRBV4-2 CASSSRVFNTEAFF TGTGCCAGCAGCTCCAGGGTTTTTAACACTGAAGCTTTCTTT
NA TRBJ1-1 few 12 TRBV29-1 CSVRPGFTEAFF TGCAGCGTTCGACCAGGGTTTACTGAAGCTTTCTTT
NA TRBJ2-3 NA 14 TRBV29-1 CSQSGGPGTDTQYF TGCAGCCAAAGTGGTGGACCGGGCACAGATACGCAGTATTTT
NA TRBJ2-3 NA 15 TRBV2 CASSEDVQITDTQYF TGTGCCAGCAGTGAAGATGTTCAGATCACAGATACGCAGTATTTT
NA TRBJ1-5 NA 13 TRBV30 CAWSSGEHQPQHF TGTGCCTGGAGTTCAGGGGAACATCAGCCCCAGCATTTT
NA TRBJ1-1 NA 13 TRBV29-1 CSVWGPRNTEAFF TGCAGCGTGTGGGGGCCCCGGAACACTGAAGCTTTCTTT
NA TRBJ2-7 few 12 TRBV7-2 CASRSQVHEQYF TGTGCCAGCAGATCACAGGTCCACGAGCAGTACTTC
TRBD2 TRBJ2-7 NA 13 TRBV6-6 CASRPGGRYEQYF TGTGCCAGCCGTCCGGGAGGGCGGTACGAGCAGTACTTC
NA TRBJ2-7 NA 14 TRBV28 CASSIDQGGNEQYF TGTGCCAGCAGCATAGACCAGGGCGGCAACGAGCAGTACTTC
NA TRBJ2-1 few 14 TRBV5-1 CASSSGLAYNEQFF TGCGCCAGCAGCTCGGGACTGGCCTACAATGAGCAGTTCTTC
NA TRBJ1-1 NA 15 TRBV28 CASREQGFGYTEAFF TGTGCCAGCAGGGAACAGGGTTTCGGGTACACTGAAGCTTTCTTT
TRBD1 TRBJ1-4 few 13 TRBV6-6 CASSRQGGEKLFF TGTGCCAGCAGCAGACAGGGTGGGGAAAAACTGTTTTTT
NA TRBJ1-2 NA 18 TRBV5-1 CASSLIVAGPVRSYGYTF TGCGCCAGCAGCTTGATAGTAGCCGGGCCGGTCCGGAGCTATGGCTACACCTTC
TRBD1 TRBJ1-5 NA 17 TRBV27 CASSRRTLTGVGQPQHF TGTGCCAGCAGCCGGAGAACCCTGACAGGGGTTGGTCAGCCCCAGCATTTT
TRBD1 TRBJ1-5 few 15 TRBV4-2 CASSHPGQGSQPQHF TGTGCCAGCAGCCACCCGGGACAGGGTTCCCAGCCCCAGCATTTT
NA TRBJ1-4 NA 15 TRBV4-2 CASSQDQGTNEKLFF TGTGCCAGCAGCCAAGATCAGGGGACGAATGAAAAACTGTTTTTT
NA TRBJ2-1 few 12 TRBV7-9 CASSLQGHEQFF TGTGCCAGCAGCTTACAGGGGCATGAGCAGTTCTTC
NA TRBJ1-1 few 14 TRBV30 CAWSVSTLYTEAFF TGTGCCTGGAGTGTTTCGACGTTATACACTGAAGCTTTCTTT
NA TRBJ2-7 NA 14 TRBV2 CASRWTEGNYEQYF TGTGCCAGCAGATGGACAGAGGGGAACTACGAGCAGTACTTC
NA TRBJ1-5 NA 17 TRBV7-3 CASSLSGANYSNQPQHF TGTGCCAGCAGCTTATCAGGGGCGAATTATAGCAATCAGCCCCAGCATTTT
TRBD1 TRBJ2-5 once 15 TRBV28 CASSSRTGWSETQYF TGTGCCAGCAGTTCACGGACAGGGTGGTCAGAGACCCAGTACTTC
TRBD2 TRBJ2-3 NA 18 TRBV4-1 CASSLSELLAANPDTQYF TGCGCCAGCAGCCTGTCCGAATTACTAGCGGCAAACCCAGATACGCAGTATTTT
TRBD2 TRBJ2-5 once 16 TRBV2 CASSSASGTRRRKQYF TGTGCCAGCTCGTCGGCTAGCGGGACTCGGCGTAGGAAGCAGTACTTC